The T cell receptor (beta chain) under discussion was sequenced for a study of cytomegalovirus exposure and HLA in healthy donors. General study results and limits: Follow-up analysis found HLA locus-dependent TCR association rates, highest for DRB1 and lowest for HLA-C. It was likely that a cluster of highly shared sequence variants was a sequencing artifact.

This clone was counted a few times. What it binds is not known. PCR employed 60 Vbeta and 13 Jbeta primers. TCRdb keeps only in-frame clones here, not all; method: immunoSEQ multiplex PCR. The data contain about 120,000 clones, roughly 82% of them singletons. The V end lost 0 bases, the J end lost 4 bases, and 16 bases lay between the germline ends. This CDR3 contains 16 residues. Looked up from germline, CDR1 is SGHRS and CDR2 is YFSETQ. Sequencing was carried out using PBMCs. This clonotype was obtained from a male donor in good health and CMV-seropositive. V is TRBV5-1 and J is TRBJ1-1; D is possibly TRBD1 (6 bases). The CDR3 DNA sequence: TGCGCCAGCAGCTTGGACCAACAGGGCTGGGGCACTGAAGCTTTCTTT. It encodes CASSLDQQGWGTEAFF. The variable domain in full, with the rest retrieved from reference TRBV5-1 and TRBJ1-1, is KAGVTQTPRYLIKTRGQQVTLSCSPISGHRSVSWYQQTPGQGLQFLFEYFSETQRNKGNFPGRFSGRQFSNSRSEMNVSTLELGDSALYLCASSLDQQGWGTEAFFGQGTRLTVV.